A single sample is the source of the 21 T cell receptor beta chains below, sequenced in a study of blood T cell repertoires in COVID-19. Repertoires were generated with immunoSEQ multiplex PCR, while TCRdb's copy carries only in-frame clones and drops some. Of hundreds of thousands of clones in the sample, about 84% were seen once. Sequencing was performed on peripheral blood. The source of these receptors is a woman older than 75 with COVID-19, enrolled during active disease.

The rearrangement uses TRBV18 and TRBJ1-4; D is ambiguous. Trimming took off 1 base at V and 8 bases at J, with 8 bases between the two ends. Germline V gene lookup returns CDR1 KGHSH and CDR2 LQKENI. The CDR3 is 13 residues long. CDR3 protein: CASSPLSEEKLFF. In DNA form, the CDR3 reads TGTGCCAGCTCACCACTCTCGGAGGAAAAACTGTTTTTT.

This clone was counted a single time. This sequence joins TRBV6-6 and TRBJ1-5, with TRBD1 identical over 7 bases. V dropped 5 bases and J dropped 9; count of bases not matched to a gene: 10. CDR3 size: 14 residues. Germline V gene sequence: CDR1 MNHNY, CDR2 SVGAGI (reference sequence). Here the CDR3 reads CASSHPGQSVPQHF. The DNA of the CDR3 is TGTGCCAGCAGTCATCCGGGACAGTCGGTGCCCCAGCATTTT.

The genes are TRBV19 and TRBJ1-2; 12 nucleotides match TRBD1. The CDR3 is 14 residues long. Germline CDR1 LNHDA, CDR2 SQIVND (reference sequence). Unmatched junction bases numbered 10, after V lost 9 bases and J lost 8 bases. CDR3 bases: TGTGCCAGCCGGTTCCCGGGACAGGGGGCCGGCTACACCTTC. Amino acids: CASRFPGQGAGYTF.

The chain uses TRBV5-1 and TRBJ2-2; 7 nucleotides align to TRBD1. CDR3 length: 15 residues. V lost 3 bases to trimming and J lost 7 bases; unmatched junction nucleotides: 9. Germline loops: CDR1 SGHRS, CDR2 YFSETQ. CDR3 sequence: CASSSSTGSIGELFF. CDR3 DNA: TGCGCCAGCAGCTCGTCGACAGGGTCGATCGGGGAGCTGTTTTTT. Using reference TRBV5-1 and TRBJ2-2 for the parts outside the CDR3, the full variable domain is KAGVTQTPRYLIKTRGQQVTLSCSPISGHRSVSWYQQTPGQGLQFLFEYFSETQRNKGNFPGRFSGRQFSNSRSEMNVSTLELGDSALYLCASSSSTGSIGELFFGEGSRLTVL.

This clone was recorded once. V gene TRBV29-1 combines with J gene TRBJ1-2; D perhaps matches TRBD1 (5 bases). V gave up 5 bases and J gave up 2 bases, with 15 bases separating them. The CDR3 covers 14 residues. Germline V gives CDR1 SQVTM, CDR2 ANQGSEA. The DNA of the CDR3 is TGCAGCGTTCTAAGCGGGGGTCAGAACTATGGCTACACCTTC. This encodes CSVLSGGQNYGYTF. Supplemented by reference TRBV29-1 and TRBJ1-2, the full variable domain reads SAVISQKPSRDICQRGTSLTIQCQVDSQVTMMFWYRQQPGQSLTLIATANQGSEATYESGFVIDKFPISRPNLTFSTLTVSNMSPEDSSIYLCSVLSGGQNYGYTFGSGTRLTVV.

This rearrangement joins TRBV6-1 to TRBJ1-5; possible D gene TRBD1, 5 bases. V was shortened by 2 bases and J by 5 bases, with 10 bases between the two germline ends. The CDR3 loop spans 14 amino acids. Germline V lookup: CDR1 MNHNS, CDR2 SASEGT. CDR3 sequence: CASSEQGTHQPQHF. The CDR3 nucleotides are TGTGCCAGCAGTGAACAGGGTACACATCAGCCCCAGCATTTT.

The chain carries TRBV7-2 and TRBJ2-7; tentatively, D is TRBD2 (6 bases). The germline V gene encodes CDR1 SGHTA and CDR2 FQGNSA. The length of the CDR3 is 17 residues. The V end lost 5 bases, the J end lost 5 bases, and 25 bases lay between the germline ends. The CDR3 bases are TGTGCCAGCAGCGGGTGGTCGGGGGTCTCTTTGTCTCACGAGCAGTACTTC. Protein: CASSGWSGVSLSHEQYF.

The V and J genes are TRBV5-4 and TRBJ2-6; TRBD1 agrees at 12 bases. The germline gives CDR1 SGHNT, CDR2 YYREEE (reference sequence). V lost 3 bases to trimming and J lost 4 bases; unmatched junction nucleotides: 5. The CDR3 consists of 17 residues. The CDR3 region is CASSWGQGAHGANVLTF. The CDR3 bases are TGTGCCAGCAGCTGGGGACAGGGGGCGCACGGGGCCAACGTCCTGACTTTC. Supplemented by reference TRBV5-4 and TRBJ2-6, the full variable domain reads ETGVTQSPTHLIKTRGQQVTLRCSSQSGHNTVSWYQQALGQGPQFIFQYYREEENGRGNFPPRFSGLQFPNYSSELNVNALELDDSALYLCASSWGQGAHGANVLTFGAGSRLTVL.

The genes are TRBV6-5 and TRBJ1-1, with D hard to call. The CDR3 is made up of 14 amino acids. CDR1 is MNHEY, CDR2 SVGAGI, per germline. V lost 10 bases to trimming and J lost 2 bases, with 17 bases between them. CDR3 DNA: TGTGCCACCCAACGGAGGGCGGACAACACTGAAGCTTTCTTT. Its protein is CATQRRADNTEAFF.

This chain joins TRBV5-4 and TRBJ2-5; D is possibly TRBD2 (5 bases). Germline loops: CDR1 SGHNT, CDR2 YYREEE (reference sequence). The germline V and J ends were trimmed by 2 bases and 7 bases, with 12 bases remaining between them. This CDR3 region has 13 residues. CDR3 coding DNA: TGTGCCAGCAGCTTCGGAATAGAGGGGACCCAGTACTTC. It specifies CASSFGIEGTQYF.

The chain has TRBV7-9 and TRBJ2-7, with 8 bases fitting TRBD2. Germline CDR1 and CDR2: SEHNR and FQNEAQ (reference sequence). After removal of 5 bases from V and 2 bases from J, the junction contained 8 bases not matched to a gene. The CDR3 extends over 15 amino acids. CDR3 nucleotides: TGTGCCAGCAGCCCCCAGGCGGGGGGTGCCTACGAGCAGTACTTC. Amino acid sequence: CASSPQAGGAYEQYF.

This chain uses TRBV2 with TRBJ1-1; D is perhaps TRBD1 (5 bases). V lost 6 bases and J lost 5, with 16 bases in between. This CDR3 has 14 residues. Germline V gene data show CDR1 as SNHLY and CDR2 as FYNNEI. For the CDR3, the DNA is TGTGCCAGCAGACCCCGGGCAGGGCGAACTGAAGCTTTCTTT. Translating it yields CASRPRAGRTEAFF.

The V and J genes are TRBV19 and TRBJ2-5; 8 nucleotides align to TRBD2. Germline CDR1 and CDR2: LNHDA and SQIVND (reference sequence). The length of the CDR3 is 14 residues. The V segment lost 4 bases and the J segment 3 bases; nucleotides outside the gene matches: 4. The CDR3: CASSNVGGEETQYF. Here the CDR3 DNA reads TGTGCCAGTAGTAACGTCGGGGGGGAAGAGACCCAGTACTTC. Drawing the rest from reference TRBV19 and TRBJ2-5, the complete variable domain is DGGITQSPKYLFRKEGQNVTLSCEQNLNHDAMYWYRQDPGQGLRLIYYSQIVNDFQKGDIAEGYSVSREKKESFPLTVTSAQKNPTAFYLCASSNVGGEETQYFGPGTRLLVL.

The CDR3 here is CATSRVYRGKETQYF. CDR3 DNA sequence: TGTGCCACCAGCAGAGTATACAGGGGGAAAGAGACCCAGTACTTC. This rearrangement joins TRBV15 to TRBJ2-5, with 8 bases matching TRBD1. The CDR3 totals 15 residues. CDR1 is LNHNV and CDR2 is YYDKDF in the germline V gene (reference sequence). The junction had 4 bases not matched to a gene; V was cut back by 1 base and J by 3 bases.

The rearrangement joins TRBV10-1 to TRBJ1-6; 11 nucleotides match TRBD1. After removal of 6 bases from V and 5 bases from J, the junction contained 15 bases not matched to a gene. The CDR3 is 19 amino acids. Germline V gives CDR1 WNHNN, CDR2 SYGVQD (reference sequence). This CDR3 reads CASSKIRDRGLANNSPLHF. The CDR3 nucleotides read TGCGCCAGCAGCAAGATCCGGGACAGGGGGTTAGCGAATAATTCACCCCTCCACTTT.

V and J are TRBV18 and TRBJ2-7; 8 nucleotides agree with TRBD2. The CDR3 spans 13 residues. V dropped 3 bases and J dropped 6; count of bases not matched to a gene: 4. Germline CDR1 is KGHSH and CDR2 is LQKENI. Here the CDR3 DNA reads TGTGCCAGCTCACCCACCGGGACTAGCGAGCAGTACTTC. Protein product: CASSPTGTSEQYF.

The chain carries TRBV10-3 and TRBJ1-1, with TRBD1 matching 8 bases. Germline CDR1 ENHRY, CDR2 SYGVKD. The CDR3 loop spans 12 amino acids. J was trimmed by 9 bases and V by 2 bases; bases with no gene match: 2. This CDR3 reads CAISEGTGQAFF. In DNA, the CDR3 is TGTGCCATCAGTGAGGGGACAGGACAAGCTTTCTTT.

J is TRBJ2-3 and V is TRBV28; tentative D call: TRBD1 (6 bases). This CDR3 spans 18 amino acids. The V gene lost 6 bases and the J gene lost 0 bases, with 22 bases spanning the gap. The V gene's germline CDR1 is MDHEN and CDR2 SYDVKM. CDR3 DNA sequence: TGTGCCAGCAGCCCCGGGAAGGGACACACCGCGAGCACAGATACGCAGTATTTT. It specifies CASSPGKGHTASTDTQYF.

The chain combines TRBV15 with TRBJ1-1; D ambiguous. V gave up 5 bases and J gave up 0 bases, with 7 bases separating them. Germline CDR1 LNHNV, CDR2 YYDKDF (reference sequence). The CDR3 loop spans 13 amino acids. CDR3 in amino acids: CATSQLMNTEAFF. CDR3 in DNA: TGTGCCACCAGCCAGTTAATGAACACTGAAGCTTTCTTT.

This chain uses TRBV2 with TRBJ1-1; D unresolved. The CDR3 runs 13 residues. The ends were cut back, 6 bases at V and 3 bases at J, with 11 bases in the middle. In germline, CDR1 is SNHLY, CDR2 FYNNEI. The CDR3 loop is CASSQKGDTEAFF. The CDR3 bases are TGTGCCAGCAGCCAAAAGGGAGACACTGAAGCTTTCTTT. Looking up the rest from reference TRBV2 and TRBJ1-1 gives the full variable domain: EPEVTQTPSHQVTQMGQEVILRCVPISNHLYFYWYRQILGQKVEFLVSFYNNEISEKSEIFDDQFSVERPDGSNFTLKIRSTKLEDSAMYFCASSQKGDTEAFFGQGTRLTVV.

This clone appeared a single time. This rearrangement joins TRBV30 to TRBJ2-1, with TRBD2 matching 13 bases. The trim removed 3 bases at V and 7 bases at J, leaving 6 bases unmatched. The CDR3 totals 15 residues. Germline assignment: CDR1 GTSNPN and CDR2 SVGIG (reference sequence). DNA of the CDR3: TGTGCCTGGAGACTAGCGGGGGGGCCTAGGAATGAGCAGTTCTTC. Translating it yields CAWRLAGGPRNEQFF.